The following is a T cell receptor (beta chain) sequence with its context. These data belong to a study of technical replicates of blood from a handful of donors. V trimming: 5 bases; J trimming: 3 bases; junction bases outside the gene matches: 6. Germline-derived CDR1 and CDR2 are LNHDA and SQIVND (reference sequence). This CDR3 has 14 residues. TCRdb keeps only in-frame clones here, not all; method: immunoSEQ multiplex PCR. Of over 50,000 clones in the sample, around 87% are singletons; the top ten hold 4.5% to 5.5%. This chain connects TRBV19 to TRBJ2-7; 8 bases match TRBD2. Sequenced material: PBMCs. This receptor was identified in a human donor in good health. Some clones in this sample may be carry-over from other donors' samples. CDR3 coding DNA: TGTGCCAGTAGTGGGGGACTAGGGAACTACGAGCAGTACTTC. This sequence encodes CASSGGLGNYEQYF.